One TCR beta chain is described in this entry. Its antigen is still unknown. Germline CDR1 reads SGHVS; CDR2 reads FQNEAQ. The CDR3 spans 13 residues. The junction had 7 bases not matched to a gene; V was cut back by 8 bases and J by 6 bases. As for time point: 2013-2014 season, 7 days after vaccination. Excluded were substance abuse, HIV/AIDS, active cancer, immunomodulatory drugs and active illness. These data originate in a study of follicular helper T cells after annual influenza vaccination. Study information: Some donors were sampled over the 2013-2014, 2014-2015 and 2015-2016 vaccinations. Findings and caveats of the study: Day 7 ICOS+CD38+ clones later appeared mostly in ICOS-CD38- cTfh. Plasmablast frequency change correlated with clonality change in ICOS+CD38+ cTfh.

Clones were read by immunoSEQ multiplex PCR, and TCRdb kept only the in-frame ones, dropping some. The sample includes 5,000 to 6,000 clones, 89% of them seen just once. The clonotype comes from an adult who received the influenza vaccine. This sequence joins TRBV7-8 and TRBJ2-7, with 10 bases lining up with TRBD1. The sample in question was CXCR5+ CD38- circulating T follicular helper cells from blood, obtained 7 days after influenza vaccination. Subset specified: circulating Tfh, non-naive CD4+CXCR5+PD-1+ (ICOS+CD38+ or ICOS-CD38-). The CDR3 DNA sequence: TGTGCCAGCTACGGGACAGGGGTCGGCGAGCAGTACTTC. Protein product: CASYGTGVGEQYF.